This T cell receptor (beta chain) emerged from a study of shared clonotypes between healthy human individuals. Assay: immunoSEQ multiplex PCR; the TCRdb copy retains only in-frame clones and omits some. The sample includes fewer than 2.5 million clones, roughly 93% of them seen just once. Participating donors were healthy, HIV-negative adults free of recent acute infections or vaccinations. The source of this sequence is a man aged 18 to 29 in good health. Some clones in this sample may be carry-over from other donors' samples. Source material: naive CD4+ T cells from PBMCs. The subset here: CD45RA+ positively selected.

The CDR3 is CASNREQNNEQFF. CDR3 bases: TGTGCCAGCAACCGGGAGCAGAACAATGAGCAGTTCTTC. The genes are TRBV2 and TRBJ2-1; the D gene is possibly TRBD2 (6 bases). This CDR3 has 13 residues. In germline, CDR1 is SNHLY, CDR2 FYNNEI. V was cut by 7 bases and J by 5 bases, with 12 bases left in between.